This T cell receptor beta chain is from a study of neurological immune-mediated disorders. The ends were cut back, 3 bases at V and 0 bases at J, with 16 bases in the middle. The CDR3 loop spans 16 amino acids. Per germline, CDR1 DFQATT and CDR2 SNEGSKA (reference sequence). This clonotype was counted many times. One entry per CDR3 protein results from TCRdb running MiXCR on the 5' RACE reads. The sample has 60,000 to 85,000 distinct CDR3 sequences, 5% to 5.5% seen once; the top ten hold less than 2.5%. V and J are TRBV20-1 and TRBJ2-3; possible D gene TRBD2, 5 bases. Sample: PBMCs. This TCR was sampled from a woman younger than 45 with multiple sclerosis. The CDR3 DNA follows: TGCAGTGCTAGCGATCGGTGGCGGACTAGCACAGATACGCAGTATTTT. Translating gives CSASDRWRTSTDTQYF.